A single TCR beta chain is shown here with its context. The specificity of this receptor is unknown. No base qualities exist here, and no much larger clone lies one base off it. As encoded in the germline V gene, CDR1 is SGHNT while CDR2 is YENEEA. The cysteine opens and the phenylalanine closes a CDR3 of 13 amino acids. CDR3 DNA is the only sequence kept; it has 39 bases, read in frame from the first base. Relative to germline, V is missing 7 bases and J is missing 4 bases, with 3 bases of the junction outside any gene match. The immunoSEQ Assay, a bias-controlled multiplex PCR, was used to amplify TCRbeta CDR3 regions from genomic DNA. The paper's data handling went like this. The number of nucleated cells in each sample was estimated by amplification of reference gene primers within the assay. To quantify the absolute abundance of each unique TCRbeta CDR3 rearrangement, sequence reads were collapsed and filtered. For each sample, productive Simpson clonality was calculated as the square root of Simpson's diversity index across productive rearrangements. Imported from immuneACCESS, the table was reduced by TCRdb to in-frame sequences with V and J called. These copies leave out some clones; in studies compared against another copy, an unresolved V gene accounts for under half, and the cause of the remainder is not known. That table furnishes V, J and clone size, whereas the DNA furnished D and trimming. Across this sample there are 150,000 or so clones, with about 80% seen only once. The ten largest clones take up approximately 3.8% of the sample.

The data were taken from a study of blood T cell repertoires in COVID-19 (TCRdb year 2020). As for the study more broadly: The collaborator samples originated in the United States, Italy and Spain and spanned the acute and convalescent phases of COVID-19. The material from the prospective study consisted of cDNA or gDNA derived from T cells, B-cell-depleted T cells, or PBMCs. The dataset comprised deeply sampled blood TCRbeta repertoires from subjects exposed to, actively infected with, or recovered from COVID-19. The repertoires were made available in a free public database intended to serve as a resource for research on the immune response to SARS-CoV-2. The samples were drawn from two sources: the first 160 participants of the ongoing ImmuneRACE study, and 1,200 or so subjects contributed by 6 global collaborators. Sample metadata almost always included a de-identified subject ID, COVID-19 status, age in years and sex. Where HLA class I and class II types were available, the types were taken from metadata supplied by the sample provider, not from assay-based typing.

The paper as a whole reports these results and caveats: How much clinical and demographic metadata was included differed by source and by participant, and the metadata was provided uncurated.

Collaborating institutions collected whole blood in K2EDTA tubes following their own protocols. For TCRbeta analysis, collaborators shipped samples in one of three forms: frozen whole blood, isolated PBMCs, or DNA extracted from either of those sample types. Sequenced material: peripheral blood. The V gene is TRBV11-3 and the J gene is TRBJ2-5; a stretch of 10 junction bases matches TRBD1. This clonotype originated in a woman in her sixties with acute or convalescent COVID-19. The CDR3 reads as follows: CASKTGGGETQYF. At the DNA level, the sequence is TGTGCCAGCAAGACAGGGGGCGGAGAGACCCAGTACTTC.